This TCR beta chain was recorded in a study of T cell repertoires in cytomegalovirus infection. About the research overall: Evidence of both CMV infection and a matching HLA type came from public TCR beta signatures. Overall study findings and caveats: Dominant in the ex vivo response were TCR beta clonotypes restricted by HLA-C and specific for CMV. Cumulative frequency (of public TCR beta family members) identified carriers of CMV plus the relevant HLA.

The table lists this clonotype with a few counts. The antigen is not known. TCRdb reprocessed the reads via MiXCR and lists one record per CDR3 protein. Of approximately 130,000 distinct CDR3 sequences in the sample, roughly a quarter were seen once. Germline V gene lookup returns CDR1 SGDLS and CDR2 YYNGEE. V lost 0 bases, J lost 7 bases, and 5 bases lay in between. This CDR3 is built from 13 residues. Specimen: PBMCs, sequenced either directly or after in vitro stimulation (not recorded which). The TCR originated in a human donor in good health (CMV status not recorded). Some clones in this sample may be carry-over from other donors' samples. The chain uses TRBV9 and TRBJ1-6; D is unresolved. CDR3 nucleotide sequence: TGTGCCAGCAGCGTAGGGAGGAATTCACCCCTCCACTTT. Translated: CASSVGRNSPLHF.